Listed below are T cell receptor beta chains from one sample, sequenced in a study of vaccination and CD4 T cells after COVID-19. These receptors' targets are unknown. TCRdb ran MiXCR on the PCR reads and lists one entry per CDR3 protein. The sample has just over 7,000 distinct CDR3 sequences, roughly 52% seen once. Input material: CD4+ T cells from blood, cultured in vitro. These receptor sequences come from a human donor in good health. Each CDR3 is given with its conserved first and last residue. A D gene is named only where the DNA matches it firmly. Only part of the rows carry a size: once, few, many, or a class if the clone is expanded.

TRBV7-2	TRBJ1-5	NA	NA	TGTGCCAGCAGCTTAGCGGCAGGCATCGAACCCCAGCATTTT	CASSLAAGIEPQHF
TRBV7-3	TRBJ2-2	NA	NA	TGTGCCAGCAAGTGGGGGGGGCTCGACGGGGAGCTGTTTTTT	CASKWGGLDGELFF
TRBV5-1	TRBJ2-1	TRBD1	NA	TGCGCCAGCAGCTTGTCCGGGACAGGGGGCGGTGAGCAGTTCTTC	CASSLSGTGGGEQFF
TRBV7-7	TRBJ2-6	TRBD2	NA	TGTGCCAGCAGCTTAAATCAAGCGGGGGGGCCTGGGGCCAACGTCCTGACTTTC	CASSLNQAGGPGANVLTF
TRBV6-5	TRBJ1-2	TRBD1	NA	TGTGCCAGCAGTTCGGTTAGCGGACAGGGCCTTTTTGATGGCTACACCTTC	CASSSVSGQGLFDGYTF
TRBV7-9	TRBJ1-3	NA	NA	TGTGCCAGCAGCTTAACCTTAACAGGCTACTCTGGAAACACCATATATTTT	CASSLTLTGYSGNTIYF
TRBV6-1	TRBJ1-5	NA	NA	TGTGCCAGCAGTGCTATGGCCGGGATGGGAAGCAATCAGCCCCAGCATTTT	CASSAMAGMGSNQPQHF
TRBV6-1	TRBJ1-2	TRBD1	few	TGTGCCAGCAGTACAGGGGGCGCTGGCTACACCTTC	CASSTGGAGYTF
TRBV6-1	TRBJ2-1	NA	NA	TGTGCCAGCAGCCCCGAGGCCGGTGAGCAGTTCTTC	CASSPEAGEQFF
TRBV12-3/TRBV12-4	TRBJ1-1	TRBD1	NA	TGTGCCAGCAGCAGGGGGCAGTCGAACACTGAAGCTTTCTTT	CASSRGQSNTEAFF
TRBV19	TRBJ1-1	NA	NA	TGTGCCAGTAAAGGAGAGTGGACAGAAGCTTTCTTT	CASKGEWTEAFF
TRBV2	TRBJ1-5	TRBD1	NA	TGTGCCAGCAGTTATGGACAGGGGATCAATCAGCCCCAGCATTTT	CASSYGQGINQPQHF
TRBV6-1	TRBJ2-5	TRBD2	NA	TGTGCCAGCTCCCCCACCCTAGAAAAAGCGGGAGATGCGGAGACCCAGTACTTC	CASSPTLEKAGDAETQYF
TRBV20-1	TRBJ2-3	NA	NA	TGCAGTGCTAGAGATCCGGTTGTGGCTAGTACGCAGTATTTT	CSARDPVVASTQYF
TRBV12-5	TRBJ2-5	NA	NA	TGTGCTAGTGGTTCCACGCCGGGGATCCAAGAGACCCAGTACTTC	CASGSTPGIQETQYF
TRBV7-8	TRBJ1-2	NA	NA	TGTGCCAGCACCGAGGGGAGGGCGAACTATGGCTACACCTTC	CASTEGRANYGYTF
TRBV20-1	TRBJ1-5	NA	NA	TGCAGTGCTACTAAAGGGACGGGGAATAATCAGCCCCAGCATTTT	CSATKGTGNNQPQHF
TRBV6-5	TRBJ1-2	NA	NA	TGTGCCAGCAGTTACTCCCCCACCTTGGCAGGTATTGGCTACACCTTC	CASSYSPTLAGIGYTF
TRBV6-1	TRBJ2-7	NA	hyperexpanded	TGTGCCAGCCAGGGCCTATCCCCCTACGAGCAGTACTTC	CASQGLSPYEQYF
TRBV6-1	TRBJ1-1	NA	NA	TGTGCCAGTTCAATCTTGGGGCTAAACACTGAAGCTTTCTTT	CASSILGLNTEAFF
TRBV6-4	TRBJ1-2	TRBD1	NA	TGTGCCAGCAGTGATCAGACAGGGGGCGGTGGCTACACCTTC	CASSDQTGGGGYTF
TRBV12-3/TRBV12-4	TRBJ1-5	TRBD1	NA	TGTGCCAGCGGCAGGGGGACCAATCAGCCCCAGCATTTT	CASGRGTNQPQHF
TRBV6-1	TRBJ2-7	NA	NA	TGTGCCAGCACCCTCCAGGGATTGAACGAGCAGTACTTC	CASTLQGLNEQYF
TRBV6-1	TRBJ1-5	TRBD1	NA	TGTGCCAGCAGTGCTAAGTTGGGGACAGGCAATCATTTT	CASSAKLGTGNHF
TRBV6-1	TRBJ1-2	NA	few	TGTGCCAGCAGATTAAAAGACGGAGATAACTATGGCTACACCTTC	CASRLKDGDNYGYTF
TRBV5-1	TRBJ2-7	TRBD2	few	TGCGCCAGCAGCCTCTTCATAACGGGGGGAAGCTACGAGCAGTACTTC	CASSLFITGGSYEQYF
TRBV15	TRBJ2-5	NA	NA	TGTGCCACCAGCAGAGGTGGTGGCAGCCAAGAGACCCAGTACTTC	CATSRGGGSQETQYF
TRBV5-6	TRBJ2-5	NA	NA	TGTGCCAGCAGACTAGATCGGGGCCTCCAAGAGACCCAGTACTTC	CASRLDRGLQETQYF
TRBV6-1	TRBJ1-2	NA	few	TGTGCCAGCAGTAGGACAGCGACAGACTATGGCTACACCTTC	CASSRTATDYGYTF
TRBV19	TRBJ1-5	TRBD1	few	TGTGCCAGTAGTATGACAGGGATTAATCAGCCCCAGCATTTT	CASSMTGINQPQHF
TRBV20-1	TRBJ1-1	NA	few	TGCAGTGCTCTCCGACGGTACACTGAAGCTTTCTTT	CSALRRYTEAFF
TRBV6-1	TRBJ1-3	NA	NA	TGTGCCAGCAGTGAACAGACCGGGGCCGACACCATATATTTT	CASSEQTGADTIYF
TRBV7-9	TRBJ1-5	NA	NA	TGTGCCAGCAGCTTAAATGCTGATCAGCCCCAGCATTTT	CASSLNADQPQHF
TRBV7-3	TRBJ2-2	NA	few	TGTGCCAGCAGCCGGGAGCAAACCGGGGAGCTGTTTTTT	CASSREQTGELFF
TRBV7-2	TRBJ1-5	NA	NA	TGTGCCAGCAGCCCCGTCCCGGGGGACAATCAGCCCCAGCATTTT	CASSPVPGDNQPQHF
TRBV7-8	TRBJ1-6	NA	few	TGTGCCAGCAGCCAATACTCCATCCCCACCGCGGAGGGGAAGTTTCGTCCCCTCCACTTT	CASSQYSIPTAEGKFRPLHF
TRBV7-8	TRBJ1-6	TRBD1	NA	TGTGCCAGCAGCTTAGGGGGGACAGAAACCTCACCCCTCCACTTT	CASSLGGTETSPLHF
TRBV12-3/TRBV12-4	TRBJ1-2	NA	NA	TGTGCCAGCGTGAGCGCGGGGGTAGACTATGGCTACACCTTC	CASVSAGVDYGYTF
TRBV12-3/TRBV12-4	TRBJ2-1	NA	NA	TGTGCCAGCGGGGACGTCTTTAGCTCCTACAATGAGCAGTTCTTC	CASGDVFSSYNEQFF
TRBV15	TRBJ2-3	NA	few	TGTGCCACCAGCGTCGATAGTACAGATACGCAGTATTTT	CATSVDSTDTQYF
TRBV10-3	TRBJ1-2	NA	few	TGTGCCATCAGTGAGTCTTCGGGTCAAGGCTACACCTTC	CAISESSGQGYTF
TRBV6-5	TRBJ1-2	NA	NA	TGTGCCAGCAGTTACTCCCTCTTGGGGGGCAGCTATGGCTACACCTTC	CASSYSLLGGSYGYTF
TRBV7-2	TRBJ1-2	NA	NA	TGTGCCAGCAGCTTTTCAGGGGCTAAAGGCTACACCTTC	CASSFSGAKGYTF
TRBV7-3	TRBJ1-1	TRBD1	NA	TGTGCCAGCGGACCAACCGGGACAGGCGATGGAGGGACTGAAGCTTTCTTT	CASGPTGTGDGGTEAFF
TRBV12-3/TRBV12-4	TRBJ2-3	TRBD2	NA	TGTGCCAGCCGCATCGGGGGAGGGACAGATACGCAGTATTTT	CASRIGGGTDTQYF
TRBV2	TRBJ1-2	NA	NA	TGTGCCAGCAGAGATACGGGACTGCTAGGCTACACCTTC	CASRDTGLLGYTF
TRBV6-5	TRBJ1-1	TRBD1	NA	TGTGCCAGCAGTTCCCGACAGGGATTGAATGCTTTCTTT	CASSSRQGLNAFF
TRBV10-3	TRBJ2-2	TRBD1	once	TGTGCCATCAGGGCAGGGGGGAACACCGGGGAGCTGTTTTTT	CAIRAGGNTGELFF
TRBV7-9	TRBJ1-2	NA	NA	TGTGCCAGCAGCTTGGGCGAATCCTATGGCTACACCTTC	CASSLGESYGYTF
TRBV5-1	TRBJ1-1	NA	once	TGCGCCAGCAGCTTGGCCATGGCGGGGAACACTGAAGCTTTCTTT	CASSLAMAGNTEAFF
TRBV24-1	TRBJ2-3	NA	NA	TGTGCCACCAGCGATACCGTCAGGAGGTATTTAATAGCTAGCACAGATACGCAGTATTTT	CATSDTVRRYLIASTDTQYF
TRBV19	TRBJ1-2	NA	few	TGTGCCAGTAGTATAAGCGGGCATGGCTACACCTTC	CASSISGHGYTF
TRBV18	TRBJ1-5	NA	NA	TGTGCCAGCTCACCGGTTCGGGTAGGGGATGCAAGACAGCCCCAGCATTTT	CASSPVRVGDARQPQHF
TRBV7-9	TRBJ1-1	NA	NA	TGTGCCAGCAGCTTAGAAGCTGAAGCTTTCTTT	CASSLEAEAFF